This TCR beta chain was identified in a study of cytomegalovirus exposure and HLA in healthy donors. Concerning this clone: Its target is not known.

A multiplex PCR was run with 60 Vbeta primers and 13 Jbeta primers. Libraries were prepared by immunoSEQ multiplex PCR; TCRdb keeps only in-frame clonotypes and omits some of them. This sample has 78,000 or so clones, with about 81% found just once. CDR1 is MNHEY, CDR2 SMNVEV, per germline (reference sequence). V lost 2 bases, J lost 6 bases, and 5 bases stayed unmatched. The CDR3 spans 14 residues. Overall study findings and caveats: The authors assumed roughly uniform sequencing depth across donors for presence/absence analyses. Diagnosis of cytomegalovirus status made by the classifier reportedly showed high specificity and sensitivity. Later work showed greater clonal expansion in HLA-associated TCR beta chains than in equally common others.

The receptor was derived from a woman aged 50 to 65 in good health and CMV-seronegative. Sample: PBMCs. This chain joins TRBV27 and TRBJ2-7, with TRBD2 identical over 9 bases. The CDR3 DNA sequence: TGTGCCAGCAGTTTACGCCTAGCGGGACCCGAGCAGTACTTC. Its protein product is CASSLRLAGPEQYF.